This T cell receptor beta chain was sequenced in a study of control samples from healthy donors and cancer patients (dated by TCRdb to 2019 to 2021). Compared with germline, V lacks 0 bases and J lacks 8 bases; bases without a gene match: 5. Looking up the germline V gene yields CDR1 SGHDT and CDR2 YYEEEE. There are 15 amino acids in the CDR3, from cysteine to phenylalanine inclusive. The retained sequence is limited to the CDR3, 45 bases, with the frame set at the first base. Remarks on this clone: This clone's antigen is unknown. Base qualities are not provided; no much larger clone lies one nucleotide away.

The protocol used for the library was the immunoSEQ multiplex PCR assay. TCRdb took over this immuneACCESS table, retaining in-frame rearrangements with V and J assigned. Such tables are incomplete; in checked studies, under half of the missing clones stem from an unresolved V gene, and the remainder is unexplained. Counted in this sample were 40,000 or so clones; around 93% of them appeared once. Of the sample, roughly 22% is held by the ten largest clones. The chain employs TRBV5-6 and TRBJ1-2; 12 junctional bases match TRBD1. The source material was PBMCs. This TCR came from a woman aged 40-49 years with head and neck cancer. This receptor carries the CDR3 CASSLGGQGARGYTF. Read as DNA, the sequence is TGTGCCAGCAGCTTGGGGGGACAGGGGGCGCGAGGCTACACCTTC.